These T cell receptor beta chains were read from a single sample in a study of blood T cell repertoires in COVID-19. TCRdb's table, derived via immunoSEQ multiplex PCR, lists solely in-frame clones and lacks some. Among approximately 96,000 clones, roughly 80% were seen once, and the ten largest hold roughly a tenth. The sample taken for sequencing was peripheral blood. The receptors come from a woman of 80 years or more with acute or convalescent COVID-19. The conserved cysteine and the conserved F or W are not part of the CDR3 here.

J: TRBJ2-3
V: TRBV5-5
CDR3: ASSLDGGGAGTQY

J: TRBJ2-1
V: TRBV28
CDR3: ASHSGGPYNEQF

J: TRBJ1-2
V: TRBV10-3
CDR3: AISGTGVGYT

J: TRBJ2-5
V: TRBV6-5
CDR3: ASSSFGGSEETQY

J: TRBJ1-3
V: TRBV28
CDR3: ASRSTGDSGNTIY

J: TRBJ2-3
V: TRBV6-5
CDR3: ASSPTGTGGDTQY

J: TRBJ2-3
V: TRBV11-2
CDR3: ASSRRGLTDTQY

J: TRBJ1-1
V: TRBV5-6
CDR3: ASSLDWGRNTEAF

J: TRBJ2-3
V: TRBV7-6
CDR3: ASSLSGTSGGLDTQY

J: TRBJ1-5
V: TRBV24-1
CDR3: ATSDGPGQGDQAQH

J: TRBJ2-1
V: TRBV5-1
CDR3: ASSLGSSGGTSYNEQF

J: TRBJ2-3
V: TRBV2
CDR3: ASFSGLADSDTQY

J: TRBJ2-2
V: TRBV10-3
CDR3: AISEGQGGNTGELF

J: TRBJ2-3
V: TRBV19
CDR3: ASSDPYSGGTDTQY

J: TRBJ1-2
V: TRBV3-1/TRBV3-2
CDR3: ASRPTLGTPGGYT

J: TRBJ2-3
V: TRBV6-2/TRBV6-3
CDR3: ASSRPPQGATDTQY

J: TRBJ2-1
V: TRBV28
CDR3: ASVGTSGYNEQF

J: TRBJ2-5
V: TRBV2
CDR3: ASSGSSGRETQY

J: TRBJ1-1
V: TRBV5-1
CDR3: ASSFQVNTEAF

J: TRBJ1-4
V: TRBV19
CDR3: ARTERLLTLSFNEKLF

J: TRBJ2-1
V: TRBV30
CDR3: ALARDRGNEQF

J: TRBJ1-6
V: TRBV7-2
CDR3: ASSPQGLAYNSPLH

J: TRBJ1-2
V: TRBV6-5
CDR3: ASRGDRGFSYGYT

J: TRBJ1-4
V: TRBV28
CDR3: ASSPQPGQGAATNEKLF

J: TRBJ2-1
V: TRBV7-3
CDR3: ASSLTSGGINEQF

J: TRBJ1-3
V: TRBV5-6
CDR3: ASSLGRTGTLSGNTIY

J: TRBJ1-5
V: TRBV4-1
CDR3: ASSQERRINQPQH

J: TRBJ1-1
V: TRBV2
CDR3: ASSGNRPGTEAF

J: TRBJ1-5
V: TRBV4-3
CDR3: ASSEQGINQPQH

J: TRBJ2-3
V: TRBV7-3
CDR3: ASSQGQAVGTDTQY

J: TRBJ1-2
V: TRBV11-2
CDR3: ASSLTGGYGYT

J: TRBJ2-1
V: TRBV4-3
CDR3: ASSPLTSRMSNEQF

J: TRBJ1-6
V: TRBV7-2
CDR3: ASSAALVSAPLH

J: TRBJ1-2
V: TRBV7-2
CDR3: ASSSQGTDGYT

J: TRBJ2-3
V: TRBV18
CDR3: ASSPLPGDTQY

J: TRBJ2-1
V: TRBV19
CDR3: ASSIDRQGNYNEQF

J: TRBJ1-2
V: TRBV7-2
CDR3: ASSPGGGYGYT

J: TRBJ2-2
V: TRBV10-3
CDR3: ATHERLLAGGSNTGELF

J: TRBJ2-2
V: TRBV3-1/TRBV3-2
CDR3: ASSQEPGVRELF

J: TRBJ1-5
V: TRBV28
CDR3: ASSPPQGWQPQH

J: TRBJ2-7
V: TRBV5-1
CDR3: ASSPLLGGSSYEQY

J: TRBJ2-5
V: TRBV7-2
CDR3: ASSAPGTGGRGTQY

J: TRBJ1-1
V: TRBV6-5
CDR3: ASSYTGAGSNTEAF

J: TRBJ1-6
V: TRBV14
CDR3: ASSLTGTGRAPLH

J: TRBJ2-2
V: TRBV5-4
CDR3: ASSLGDAFGELF

J: TRBJ1-5
V: TRBV2
CDR3: ASKPGTSDQPQH

J: TRBJ1-3
V: TRBV7-2
CDR3: ASSDGQIHSGNTIY

J: TRBJ1-1
V: TRBV28
CDR3: ASSSTAEAF

J: TRBJ2-7
V: TRBV12-3/TRBV12-4
CDR3: ASSLGTSYEQY

J: TRBJ1-1
V: TRBV30
CDR3: AWGGTGGDLAEAF

J: TRBJ2-1
V: TRBV19
CDR3: ASSPRLAGYEQF